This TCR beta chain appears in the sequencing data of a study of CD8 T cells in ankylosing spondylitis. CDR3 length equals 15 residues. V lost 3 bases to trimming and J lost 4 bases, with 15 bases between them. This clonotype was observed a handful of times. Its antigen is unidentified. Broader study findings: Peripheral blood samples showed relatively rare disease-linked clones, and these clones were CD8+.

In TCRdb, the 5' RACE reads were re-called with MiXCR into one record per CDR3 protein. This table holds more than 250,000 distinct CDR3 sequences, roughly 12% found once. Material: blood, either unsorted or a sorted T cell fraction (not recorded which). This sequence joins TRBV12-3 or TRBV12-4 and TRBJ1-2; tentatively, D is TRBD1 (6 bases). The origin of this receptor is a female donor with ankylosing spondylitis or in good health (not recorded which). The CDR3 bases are TGTGCCAGCAGTTTCCCCGGCCGAGGGGGCTATGGCTACACCTTC. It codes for CASSFPGRGGYGYTF.